The 17 T cell receptor beta chains below come from one sample, sequenced in a study of blood T cell repertoires in COVID-19. The assay was immunoSEQ multiplex PCR, and TCRdb's table has in-frame clones only and misses some. The sample lists fewer than 350,000 clones, 85% occurring once. Sequenced sample: PBMCs or T cells enriched from blood (not recorded which). These receptors were obtained from a woman in her thirties who had been exposed to COVID-19.

This chain links TRBV5-1 with TRBJ2-5; TRBD2 matches 10 bases. CDR1 and CDR2 (germline): SGHRS, YFSETQ. The CDR3 length is 14 residues. V gave up 4 bases and J gave up 2 bases; unmatched junction bases: 2. Here the CDR3 reads CASSLAGEQETQYF. The CDR3 nucleotides are TGCGCCAGCAGCCTAGCGGGGGAGCAAGAGACCCAGTACTTC.

The chain couples TRBV9 to TRBJ1-6, with a possible D match to TRBD1 (6 bases). Trimming took off 0 bases at V and 7 bases at J, with 14 bases between the two ends. Germline assignment: CDR1 SGDLS and CDR2 YYNGEE. This CDR3 is 16 amino acids long. The CDR3 here is CASSVATGGRNSPLHF. CDR3 nucleotides: TGTGCCAGCAGCGTAGCTACGGGGGGCAGGAATTCACCCCTCCACTTT.

This rearrangement joins TRBV30 to TRBJ2-5, with 11 bases matching TRBD1. The length of the CDR3 is 16 residues. Per germline, CDR1 GTSNPN and CDR2 SVGIG (reference sequence). V lost 2 bases, J lost 5 bases, and 10 bases stayed unmatched. The CDR3 sequence: CAWSRIYGTGGETQYF. The DNA for the CDR3 is TGTGCCTGGAGTCGTATCTACGGGACAGGGGGGGAGACCCAGTACTTC. The whole variable domain, filled in from reference TRBV30 and TRBJ2-5, reads SQTIHQWPATLVQPVGSPLSLECTVEGTSNPNLYWYRQAAGRGLQLLFYSVGIGQISSEVPQNLSASRPQDRQFILSSKKLLLSDSGFYLCAWSRIYGTGGETQYFGPGTRLLVL.

The V and J genes are TRBV7-2 and TRBJ2-7; D is unclear. CDR3 length: 11 amino acids. In germline, CDR1 is SGHTA, CDR2 FQGNSA. V was shortened by 5 bases and J by 5 bases, with 7 bases between the two germline ends. The CDR3 sequence is CASSLLNEQYF. The CDR3 DNA reads as TGTGCCAGCAGCCTATTAAACGAGCAGTACTTC.

The chain carries TRBV27 and TRBJ1-1; 8 bases match TRBD1. This CDR3 is built from 14 residues. The germline V gene has CDR1 MNHEY and CDR2 SMNVEV (reference sequence). The ends lost 6 bases at V and 1 base at J; junction bases unmatched: 4. CDR3 DNA sequence: TGTGCCAGCAGGGGGACAGGTAGGAACACTGAAGCTTTCTTT. It codes for CASRGTGRNTEAFF.

This rearrangement joins TRBV12-3 or TRBV12-4 to TRBJ1-2; 7 bases map to TRBD1. V lost 5 bases and J lost 6; bases outside the gene matches: 6. The CDR3 loop spans 13 amino acids. CDR3 sequence (DNA): TGTGCCAGCAGTCCGTCGACAGGGAATGGCTACACCTTC. Its translation: CASSPSTGNGYTF.

The V gene is TRBV25-1, the J gene TRBJ1-2; 7 bases are shared with TRBD1. Trimming at V came to 6 bases and at J to 0 bases, leaving 7 bases not matched to a gene. This CDR3 is 15 amino acids long. CDR1 and CDR2 (germline): MGHDK, SYGVNS. The CDR3 loop is CASRDTGDPNYGYTF. The CDR3 DNA follows: TGTGCCAGCAGGGATACAGGGGACCCTAACTATGGCTACACCTTC.

The CDR3 region has the DNA TGTGCCTCCAGACTAGCGGGGGAGGAGACCCAGTACTTC. It yields the protein CASRLAGEETQYF. V usage is TRBV10-3 and J usage is TRBJ2-5, with TRBD2 matching 12 bases. Germline values: CDR1 ENHRY, CDR2 SYGVKD. This CDR3 is built from 13 residues. The J segment lost 5 bases and the V segment lost 11 bases, leaving 6 bases of the junction unmatched.

The chain is built from TRBV2 and TRBJ2-1; D is uncertain. Trimming pared 5 bases from V and 3 bases from J, leaving 2 bases between. This CDR3 spans 11 amino acids. The V gene's germline CDR1 is SNHLY and CDR2 FYNNEI. The chain's CDR3 is CASSLYNEQFF. CDR3 in DNA: TGTGCCAGCAGTCTCTACAATGAGCAGTTCTTC.

This chain joins TRBV28 and TRBJ2-3; TRBD1 matches at 8 bases. Looked up from germline, CDR1 is MDHEN and CDR2 is SYDVKM. The CDR3 length is 15 residues. The V and J ends lost 7 bases and 5 bases, in that order; junction bases with no gene match: 11. The CDR3 DNA is TGTGCCAGCACGACAGGGGAGAGTTGGGTAGATACGCAGTATTTT. Translating gives CASTTGESWVDTQYF.

The rearrangement uses TRBV20-1 and TRBJ2-5; D gene ambiguous. This CDR3 is 12 amino acids long. Trimming left V 3 bases short and J 4 bases short, with 9 bases between. Germline V CDR1 and CDR2: DFQATT, SNEGSKA (reference sequence). Here the CDR3 DNA reads TGCAGTGCTAGTATCCTAAGAGAGACCCAGTACTTC. Amino acid sequence: CSASILRETQYF.

The chain couples TRBV7-2 to TRBJ1-1; D is unresolved. The CDR3 has 13 amino acids. Trimming pared 3 bases from V and 7 bases from J, leaving 12 bases between. The germline CDR1 and CDR2 sequences are SGHTA and FQGNSA. CDR3 sequence reads: CASSFSVNGEAFF. CDR3 nucleotide sequence: TGTGCCAGCAGCTTTTCTGTAAACGGTGAAGCTTTCTTT.

This chain uses TRBV28 with TRBJ1-2; a possible D gene is TRBD1 (6 bases). With 10 bases removed from V and 6 bases from J, the gap between germline ends came to 21 bases. The CDR3 sequence is 14 residues long. Germline V CDR1 and CDR2: MDHEN, SYDVKM. This chain's CDR3 is CAIQFYQGSDGYTF. In DNA, the CDR3 is TGTGCCATCCAGTTTTATCAGGGGTCAGATGGCTACACCTTC.

This clone was detected once. The chain joins TRBV19 to TRBJ1-2; 7 bases align to TRBD1. With V trimmed by 0 bases and J by 4 bases, 5 bases remained unmatched. The CDR3 runs to 15 residues. Germline V gene sequence: CDR1 LNHDA, CDR2 SQIVND (reference sequence). In DNA, the CDR3 is TGTGCCAGTAGTATAGATCCGGGACAGTTCTATGGCTACACCTTC. Amino acids: CASSIDPGQFYGYTF.

The chain is built from TRBV7-9 and TRBJ2-3; tentative D call: TRBD1 (7 bases). V was pared by 7 bases and J by 1 base, with 15 bases between. CDR3 length equals 15 residues. Per germline, CDR1 SEHNR and CDR2 FQNEAQ (reference sequence). The CDR3 reads CASISRGTGTDTQYF. DNA for the CDR3: TGTGCCAGCATCTCCAGGGGGACTGGCACAGATACGCAGTATTTT. Looking up the rest from reference TRBV7-9 and TRBJ2-3 gives the full variable domain: DTGVSQNPRHKITKRGQNVTFRCDPISEHNRLYWYRQTLGQGPEFLTYFQNEAQLEKSRLLSDRFSAERPKGSFSTLEIQRTEQGDSAMYLCASISRGTGTDTQYFGPGTRLTVL.

V gene TRBV19 combines with J gene TRBJ1-5; D call uncertain. V gave up 0 bases and J gave up 7 bases, with 7 bases separating them. Germline CDR1 and CDR2: LNHDA and SQIVND (reference sequence). The CDR3 sequence is 13 residues long. CDR3 protein: CASSIERRQPQHF. The CDR3 region has the DNA TGTGCCAGTAGTATAGAAAGGAGGCAGCCCCAGCATTTT.

The genes are TRBV5-4 and TRBJ1-4, with 8 bases matching TRBD1. This CDR3 region has 15 residues. Germline V gives CDR1 SGHNT, CDR2 YYREEE (reference sequence). The V and J ends lost 1 base and 8 bases, in that order; junction bases with no gene match: 7. CDR3 sequence (DNA): TGTGCCAGCAGCTTGTACACAGGGGGGAAAGAAAAACTGTTTTTT. The encoded protein is CASSLYTGGKEKLFF.